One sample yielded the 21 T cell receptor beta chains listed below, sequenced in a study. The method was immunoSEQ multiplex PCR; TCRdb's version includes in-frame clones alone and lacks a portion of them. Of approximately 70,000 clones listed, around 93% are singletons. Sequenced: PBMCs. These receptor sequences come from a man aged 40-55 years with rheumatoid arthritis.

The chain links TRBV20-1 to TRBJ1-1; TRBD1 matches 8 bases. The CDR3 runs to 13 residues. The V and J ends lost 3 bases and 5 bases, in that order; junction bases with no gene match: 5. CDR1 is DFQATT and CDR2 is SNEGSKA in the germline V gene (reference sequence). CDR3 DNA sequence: TGCAGTGCTAGTGACAGGGGTGGTACTGAAGCTTTCTTT. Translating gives CSASDRGGTEAFF.

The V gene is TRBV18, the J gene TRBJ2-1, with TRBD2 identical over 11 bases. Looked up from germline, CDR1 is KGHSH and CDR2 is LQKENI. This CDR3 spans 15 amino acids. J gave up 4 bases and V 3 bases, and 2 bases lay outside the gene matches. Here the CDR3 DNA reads TGTGCCAGCTCACCGGGACTAGCGGAATACAATGAGCAGTTCTTC. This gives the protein CASSPGLAEYNEQFF. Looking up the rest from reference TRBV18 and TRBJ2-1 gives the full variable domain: NAGVMQNPRHLVRRRGQEARLRCSPMKGHSHVYWYRQLPEEGLKFMVYLQKENIIDESGMPKERFSAEFPKEGPSILRIQQVVRGDSAAYFCASSPGLAEYNEQFFGPGTRLTVL.

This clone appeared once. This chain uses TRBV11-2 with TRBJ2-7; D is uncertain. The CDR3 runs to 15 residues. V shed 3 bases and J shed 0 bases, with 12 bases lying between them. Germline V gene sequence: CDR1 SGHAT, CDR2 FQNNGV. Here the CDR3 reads CASSFSDESSYEQYF. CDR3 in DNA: TGTGCCAGCAGCTTCTCGGACGAGAGCTCCTACGAGCAGTACTTC.

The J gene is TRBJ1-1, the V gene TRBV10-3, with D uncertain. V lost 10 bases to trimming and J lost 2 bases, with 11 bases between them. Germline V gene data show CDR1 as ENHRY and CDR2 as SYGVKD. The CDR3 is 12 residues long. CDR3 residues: CATARANTEAFF. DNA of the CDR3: TGTGCCACCGCTCGGGCAAACACTGAAGCTTTCTTT.

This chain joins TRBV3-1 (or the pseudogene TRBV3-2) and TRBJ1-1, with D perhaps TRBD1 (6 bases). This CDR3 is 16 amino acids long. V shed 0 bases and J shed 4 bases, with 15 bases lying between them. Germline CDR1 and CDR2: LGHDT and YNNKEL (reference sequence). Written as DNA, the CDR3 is TGTGCCAGCAGCCAAGATAGGTGGGGGCCGGGCACTGAAGCTTTCTTT. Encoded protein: CASSQDRWGPGTEAFF.

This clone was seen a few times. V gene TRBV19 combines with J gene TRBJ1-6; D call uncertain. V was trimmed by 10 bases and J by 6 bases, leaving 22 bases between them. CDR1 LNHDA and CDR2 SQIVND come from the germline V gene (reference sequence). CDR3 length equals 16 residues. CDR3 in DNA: TGTGCCACCAGAGGGTTGGGATCGTCGGGTAATTCACCCCTCCACTTT. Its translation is CATRGLGSSGNSPLHF.

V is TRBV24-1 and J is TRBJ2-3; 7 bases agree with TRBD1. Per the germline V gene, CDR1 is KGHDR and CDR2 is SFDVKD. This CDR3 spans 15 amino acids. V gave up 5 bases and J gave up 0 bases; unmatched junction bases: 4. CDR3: CATSGAGGSTDTQYF. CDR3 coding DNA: TGTGCCACCAGTGGGGCAGGGGGAAGCACAGATACGCAGTATTTT.

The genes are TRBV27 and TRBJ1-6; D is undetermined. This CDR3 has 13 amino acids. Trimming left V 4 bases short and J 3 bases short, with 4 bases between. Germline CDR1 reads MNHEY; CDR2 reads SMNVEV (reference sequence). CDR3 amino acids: CASSYSYNSPLHF. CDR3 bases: TGTGCCAGCAGTTATAGCTATAATTCACCCCTCCACTTT.

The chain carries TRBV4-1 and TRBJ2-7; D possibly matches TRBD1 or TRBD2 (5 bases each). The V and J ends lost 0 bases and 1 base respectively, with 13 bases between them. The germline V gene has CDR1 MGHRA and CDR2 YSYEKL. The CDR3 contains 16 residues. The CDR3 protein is CASSQDSWGNSYEQYF. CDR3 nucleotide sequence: TGCGCCAGCAGCCAAGATTCATGGGGGAATTCCTACGAGCAGTACTTC.

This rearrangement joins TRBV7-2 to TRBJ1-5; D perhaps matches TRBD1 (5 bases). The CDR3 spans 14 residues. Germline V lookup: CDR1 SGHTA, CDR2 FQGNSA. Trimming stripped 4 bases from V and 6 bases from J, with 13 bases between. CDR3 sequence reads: CASSSDSLSQPQHF. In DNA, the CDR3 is TGTGCCAGCAGCTCAGACAGTTTATCTCAGCCCCAGCATTTT. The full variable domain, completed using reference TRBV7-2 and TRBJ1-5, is GAGVSQSPSNKVTEKGKDVELRCDPISGHTALYWYRQSLGQGLEFLIYFQGNSAPDKSGLPSDRFSAERTGGSVSTLTIQRTQQEDSAVYLCASSSDSLSQPQHFGDGTRLSIL.

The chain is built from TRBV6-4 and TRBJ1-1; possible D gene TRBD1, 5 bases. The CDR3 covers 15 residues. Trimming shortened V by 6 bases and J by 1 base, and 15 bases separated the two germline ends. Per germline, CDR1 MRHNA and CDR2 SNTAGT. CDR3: CASSRTGTGNTEAFF. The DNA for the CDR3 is TGTGCCAGCAGCAGAACCGGGACGGGGAACACTGAAGCTTTCTTT.

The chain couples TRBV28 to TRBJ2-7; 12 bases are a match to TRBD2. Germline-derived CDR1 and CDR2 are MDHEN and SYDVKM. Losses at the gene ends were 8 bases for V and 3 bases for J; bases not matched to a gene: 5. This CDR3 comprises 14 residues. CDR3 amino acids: CASHPTSGSYEQYF. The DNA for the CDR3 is TGTGCCAGCCACCCGACTAGCGGGAGCTACGAGCAGTACTTC.

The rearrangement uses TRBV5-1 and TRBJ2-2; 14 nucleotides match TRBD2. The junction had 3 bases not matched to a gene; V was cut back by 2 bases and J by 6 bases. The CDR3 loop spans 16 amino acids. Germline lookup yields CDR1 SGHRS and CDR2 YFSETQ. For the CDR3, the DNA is TGCGCCAGCAGCTTCGAGGGACTAGCGGGAGCCGGGGAGCTGTTTTTT. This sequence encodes CASSFEGLAGAGELFF.

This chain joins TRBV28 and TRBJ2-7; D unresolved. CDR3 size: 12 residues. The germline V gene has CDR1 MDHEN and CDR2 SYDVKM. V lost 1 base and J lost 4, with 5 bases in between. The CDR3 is CASSLYSYEQYF. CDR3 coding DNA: TGTGCCAGCAGTTTATACAGTTACGAGCAGTACTTC.

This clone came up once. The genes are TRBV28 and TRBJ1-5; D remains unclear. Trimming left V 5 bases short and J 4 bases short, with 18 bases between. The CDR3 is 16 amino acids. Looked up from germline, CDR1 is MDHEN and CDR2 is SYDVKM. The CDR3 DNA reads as TGTGCCAGCAGTAGCGGTCGTAGAATGGGGAATCAGCCCCAGCATTTT. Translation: CASSSGRRMGNQPQHF. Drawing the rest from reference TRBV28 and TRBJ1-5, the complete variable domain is DVKVTQSSRYLVKRTGEKVFLECVQDMDHENMFWYRQDPGLGLRLIYFSYDVKMKEKGDIPEGYSVSREKKERFSLILESASTNQTSMYLCASSSGRRMGNQPQHFGDGTRLSIL.

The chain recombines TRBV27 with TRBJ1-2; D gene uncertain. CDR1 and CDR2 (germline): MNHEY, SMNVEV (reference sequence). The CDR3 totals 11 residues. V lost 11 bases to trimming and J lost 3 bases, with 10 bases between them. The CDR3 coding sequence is TGTGCCGTCCTAGGCTACTATGGCTACACCTTC. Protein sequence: CAVLGYYGYTF.

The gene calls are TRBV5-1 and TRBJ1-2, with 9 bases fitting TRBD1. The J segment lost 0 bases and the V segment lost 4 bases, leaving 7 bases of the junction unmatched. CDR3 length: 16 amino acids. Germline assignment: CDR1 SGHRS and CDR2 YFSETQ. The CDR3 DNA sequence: TGCGCCAGCAGCCCAGGACAGGGGCGTCCTAACTATGGCTACACCTTC. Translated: CASSPGQGRPNYGYTF.

CDR3 sequence reads: CASSVDRETGELFF. The CDR3 region has the DNA TGTGCCAGCAGCGTCGACAGAGAAACCGGGGAGCTGTTTTTT. The J gene is TRBJ2-2, the V gene TRBV11-2, with D perhaps matching TRBD1 (5 bases). The V and J ends lost 5 bases and 5 bases respectively, with 12 bases between them. Per the germline V gene, CDR1 is SGHAT and CDR2 is FQNNGV. The CDR3 is 14 amino acids. The full variable domain, with the rest looked up from reference TRBV11-2 and TRBJ2-2, is EAGVAQSPRYKIIEKRQSVAFWCNPISGHATLYWYQQILGQGPKLLIQFQNNGVVDDSQLPKDRFSAERLKGVDSTLKIQPAKLEDSAVYLCASSVDRETGELFFGEGSRLTVL.

The chain's CDR3 is CASRTEGALNSPLHF. DNA for the CDR3: TGTGCCAGCAGAACCGAGGGGGCCTTGAATTCACCCCTCCACTTT. The chain is built from TRBV6-5 and TRBJ1-6, with 7 nucleotides matching TRBD1. The germline gives CDR1 MNHEY, CDR2 SVGAGI. This CDR3 is 15 amino acids long. J was trimmed by 7 bases and V by 6 bases; bases with no gene match: 9.

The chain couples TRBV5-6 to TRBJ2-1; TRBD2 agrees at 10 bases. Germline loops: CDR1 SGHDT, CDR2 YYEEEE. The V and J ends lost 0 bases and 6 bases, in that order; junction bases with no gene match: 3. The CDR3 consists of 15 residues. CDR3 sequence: CASSLDPSGGNEQFF. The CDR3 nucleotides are TGTGCCAGCAGCTTGGACCCTAGCGGGGGCAATGAGCAGTTCTTC.

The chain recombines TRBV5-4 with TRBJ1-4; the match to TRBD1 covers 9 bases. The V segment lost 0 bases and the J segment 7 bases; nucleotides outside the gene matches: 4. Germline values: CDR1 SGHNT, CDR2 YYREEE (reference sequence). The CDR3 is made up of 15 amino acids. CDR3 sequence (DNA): TGTGCCAGCAGCTTGGCCGGGACAGGGCCTGAAAAACTGTTTTTT. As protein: CASSLAGTGPEKLFF.